This TCR beta chain originates from a study of cytomegalovirus exposure and HLA in healthy donors. Study-level results: The listing of 150 or so TCR beta chains classed them as cytomegalovirus-associated.

The donors were members of the approximately 130-subject validation cohort (separate from the approximately 670-subject first cohort). The assay was immunoSEQ multiplex PCR, and TCRdb's table has in-frame clones only and misses some. The sample shows about 120,000 clones, 70% to 90% of them seen only once. Turning to this clone: As yet, its antigen is unknown.

The sequence derives from a woman aged 18-29 years in good health and CMV-seronegative. Sequencing was performed on PBMCs.

The DNA of the CDR3 is TGTGCCAGCAGTCCCGACAGGGGGCTTACCTACGAGCAGTACTTC. This translates into CASSPDRGLTYEQYF. V gene TRBV6-1 combines with J gene TRBJ2-7; 10 nucleotides line up with TRBD1. Germline CDR1 MNHNS, CDR2 SASEGT. The V and J ends lost 5 bases and 2 bases, in that order; junction bases with no gene match: 6. The CDR3 contains 15 residues.